The 31 T cell receptor beta chains below come from one sample, sequenced in a study of cytomegalovirus exposure and HLA in healthy donors. Primers for the PCR totalled 60 Vbeta and 13 Jbeta. Assay used: immunoSEQ multiplex PCR; TCRdb lists only in-frame clones, some missing. This repertoire shows about 89,000 clones, under 85% found once; its top ten account for 1.4%. The sample comprised PBMCs. The receptors were sampled from a male donor in good health and CMV-seronegative.

J is TRBJ2-5 and V is TRBV5-6; 7 bases agree with TRBD1. CDR3 size: 14 residues. Trimming at V came to 3 bases and at J to 2 bases, leaving 4 bases not matched to a gene. Germline V gene data show CDR1 as SGHDT and CDR2 as YYEEEE. The CDR3 DNA sequence: TGTGCCAGCAGCTGGAACAGGGGACAAGAGACCCAGTACTTC. Translation gives CASSWNRGQETQYF. Supplemented by reference TRBV5-6 and TRBJ2-5, the full variable domain reads DAGVTQSPTHLIKTRGQQVTLRCSPKSGHDTVSWYQQALGQGPQFIFQYYEEEERQRGNFPDRFSGHQFPNYSSELNVNALLLGDSALYLCASSWNRGQETQYFGPGTRLLVL.

The chain recombines TRBV27 with TRBJ2-2; 8 bases line up with TRBD2. V trimming: 4 bases; J trimming: 5 bases; junction bases outside the gene matches: 6. CDR1 is MNHEY and CDR2 is SMNVEV in the germline V gene (reference sequence). The CDR3 is made up of 15 amino acids. CDR3 in amino acids: CASSSRRGETGELFF. The CDR3 coding sequence is TGTGCCAGCAGTTCAAGGCGGGGGGAGACCGGGGAGCTGTTTTTT.

The chain carries TRBV7-2 and TRBJ1-2, with 8 bases fitting TRBD1. This CDR3 region has 12 residues. Germline CDR1 is SGHTA and CDR2 is FQGNSA. Unmatched junction bases numbered 4, after V lost 5 bases and J lost 8 bases. CDR3 loop: CASSQGASGYTF. Written as DNA, the CDR3 is TGTGCCAGCAGCCAGGGGGCGAGCGGCTACACCTTC.

V usage is TRBV7-2 and J usage is TRBJ2-1; the match to TRBD1 covers 7 bases. This CDR3 comprises 15 residues. Germline V lookup: CDR1 SGHTA, CDR2 FQGNSA. The junction had 7 bases not matched to a gene; V was cut back by 7 bases and J by 1 base. CDR3 DNA: TGTGCCAGCACCCCCGGGACAGTTTCCTACAATGAGCAGTTCTTC. Its translation is CASTPGTVSYNEQFF. Combining the CDR3 with reference TRBV7-2 and TRBJ2-1 gives the whole variable domain GAGVSQSPSNKVTEKGKDVELRCDPISGHTALYWYRQSLGQGLEFLIYFQGNSAPDKSGLPSDRFSAERTGGSVSTLTIQRTQQEDSAVYLCASTPGTVSYNEQFFGPGTRLTVL.

J is TRBJ1-1 and V is TRBV10-3, with D maybe TRBD1 (5 bases). Germline CDR1 reads ENHRY; CDR2 reads SYGVKD. V lost 6 bases, J lost 7 bases, and 15 bases lay in between. The CDR3 length is 13 residues. This CDR3 reads CAIRPRDANEAFF. CDR3 DNA: TGTGCCATCAGGCCCAGGGATGCTAATGAAGCTTTCTTT.

The chain uses TRBV30 and TRBJ2-1, with 8 bases matching TRBD2. The CDR3 contains 15 residues. Germline loops: CDR1 GTSNPN, CDR2 SVGIG (reference sequence). Losses at the gene ends were 3 bases for V and 5 bases for J; bases not matched to a gene: 9. DNA for the CDR3: TGTGCCTGGAGGTCCGGGGGGGTGGGTCACAATGAGCAGTTCTTC. It is translated as CAWRSGGVGHNEQFF. Filled out from reference TRBV30 and TRBJ2-1, the complete variable domain reads SQTIHQWPATLVQPVGSPLSLECTVEGTSNPNLYWYRQAAGRGLQLLFYSVGIGQISSEVPQNLSASRPQDRQFILSSKKLLLSDSGFYLCAWRSGGVGHNEQFFGPGTRLTVL.

This clone showed up just a few times. The V call is TRBV27, the J call TRBJ2-2, with TRBD1 identical over 9 bases. The V gene end was trimmed by 5 bases and the J gene end by 4 bases; junction bases not matched to a gene: 8. Germline V gene data show CDR1 as MNHEY and CDR2 as SMNVEV (reference sequence). This CDR3 spans 16 amino acids. The CDR3 DNA sequence: TGTGCCAGCAGTAGAGGGACAGGGAGGGGCACCGGGGAGCTGTTTTTT. Its protein is CASSRGTGRGTGELFF.

This clone occurred a few times. The V gene is TRBV10-2, the J gene TRBJ2-7; D is ambiguous. V lost 2 bases to trimming and J lost 0 bases, with 8 bases between them. The CDR3 totals 14 residues. Germline assignment: CDR1 WSHSY and CDR2 SAAADI. The CDR3 sequence is CASSEMAGSYEQYF. The DNA for the CDR3 is TGCGCCAGCAGTGAGATGGCAGGCTCCTACGAGCAGTACTTC.

This chain connects TRBV27 to TRBJ2-5; a weak D match, TRBD2 (5 bases). The DNA end lines up better with TRBJ2-7; the J call may be wrong. Germline CDR1 reads MNHEY; CDR2 reads SMNVEV (reference sequence). CDR3 size: 15 residues. CDR3 region: CASSPTPGVSYEQYF. The CDR3 DNA sequence: TGTGCCAGCAGTCCCACCCCCGGGGTCTCCTACGAGCAGTACTTC.

The genes are TRBV18 and TRBJ1-5; 7 bases fit TRBD1. This CDR3 region has 18 residues. Trimming removed 3 bases from V and 1 base from J; junction bases left unmatched: 12. Germline CDR1 reads KGHSH; CDR2 reads LQKENI. This chain's CDR3 is CASSPPGTDPLSNQPQHF. The CDR3 DNA sequence: TGTGCCAGCTCACCCCCCGGGACAGACCCTTTGAGCAATCAGCCCCAGCATTTT.

V and J are TRBV28 and TRBJ1-1; tentative D call: TRBD1 (5 bases). The germline V and J ends were trimmed by 3 bases and 3 bases, with 23 bases remaining between them. The CDR3 loop spans 18 amino acids. The germline V gene encodes CDR1 MDHEN and CDR2 SYDVKM. The CDR3: CASSFPRARVFWDTEAFF. DNA for the CDR3: TGTGCCAGCAGTTTCCCTAGGGCCAGGGTTTTTTGGGACACTGAAGCTTTCTTT.

This clone has only a few counts. The chain links TRBV6-4 to TRBJ2-1; 9 bases are a match to TRBD2. The V gene's germline CDR1 is MRHNA and CDR2 SNTAGT. The CDR3 covers 16 residues. V shed 0 bases, J shed 6 bases, and the junction held 6 bases outside the gene matches. The CDR3, as DNA: TGTGCCAGCAGTGACTCGATATCTAGCGGGGTCAATGAGCAGTTCTTC. Its translation is CASSDSISSGVNEQFF.

This sequence joins TRBV5-1 and TRBJ1-6, with 9 bases matching TRBD1. V dropped 8 bases and J dropped 5; count of bases not matched to a gene: 11. Per germline, CDR1 SGHRS and CDR2 YFSETQ. The CDR3 spans 16 residues. CDR3 sequence: CASNNRGTGNNSPLHF. In DNA, the CDR3 is TGCGCCAGTAACAACCGAGGGACAGGGAATAATTCACCCCTCCACTTT.

Comments on this clone: At one end, the junction sequence differs from germline, possibly due to a read error. V is TRBV5-6 and J is TRBJ2-5; 7 bases fit TRBD1. Germline-derived CDR1 and CDR2 are SGHDT and YYEEEE. This CDR3 is built from 15 residues. The CDR3 reads CASSLGGTDWGTQHF. CDR3 DNA sequence: TGTGCCAGCAGCTTGGGGGGGACAGACTGGGGGACCCAGCACTTC.

This chain connects TRBV9 to TRBJ1-1; 7 bases match TRBD1. Germline V CDR1 and CDR2: SGDLS, YYNGEE. The trim removed 4 bases at V and 0 bases at J, leaving 3 bases unmatched. CDR3 size: 14 residues. This CDR3 is CASSIRGVNTEAFF. The CDR3 nucleotides are TGTGCCAGCAGCATCAGGGGGGTGAACACTGAAGCTTTCTTT.

The J gene is TRBJ2-2, the V gene TRBV7-3; the match to TRBD1 covers 8 bases. This CDR3 spans 16 amino acids. CDR1 and CDR2 from the germline V gene are SGHTA and FQGTGA. The ends lost 5 bases at V and 1 base at J; junction bases unmatched: 6. CDR3 residues: CASSRTGTGNTGELFF. The CDR3 coding sequence is TGTGCCAGCAGCCGGACCGGGACAGGGAACACCGGGGAGCTGTTTTTT.

The V gene is TRBV27, the J gene TRBJ1-1; tentative D call: TRBD1 (5 bases). CDR3 size: 18 residues. V was clipped by 1 base and J by 0 bases, with 18 bases between them. Germline V gives CDR1 MNHEY, CDR2 SMNVEV (reference sequence). The CDR3 DNA sequence: TGTGCCAGCAGTTTATTCTGGGGGGGAGGCGGCATGAACACTGAAGCTTTCTTT. This sequence encodes CASSLFWGGGGMNTEAFF.

J is TRBJ1-1 and V is TRBV29-1, with TRBD1 as a possible D gene (6 bases). The CDR3 has 12 amino acids. Per the germline V gene, CDR1 is SQVTM and CDR2 is ANQGSEA. Trimming pared 6 bases from V and 2 bases from J, leaving 10 bases between. CDR3: CSVKQGNTEAFF. The CDR3 DNA is TGCAGCGTCAAACAGGGAAACACTGAAGCTTTCTTT.

The chain couples TRBV5-8 to TRBJ1-4, with D tentatively TRBD1 (5 bases). This CDR3 has 15 residues. CDR1 and CDR2 (germline): SGHTS, YDEGEE. With 6 bases removed from V and 7 bases from J, the gap between germline ends came to 19 bases. The CDR3 spells CASIPPRGSIEKLFF. The CDR3 DNA follows: TGTGCCAGCATCCCCCCACGGGGGTCGATTGAAAAACTGTTTTTT.

This chain connects TRBV5-5 to TRBJ2-7; TRBD1 aligns across 10 bases. The V gene end was trimmed by 4 bases and the J gene end by 6 bases; junction bases not matched to a gene: 7. Germline CDR1 and CDR2: SGHKS and YYEKEE (reference sequence). The CDR3 runs 14 residues. CDR3 in DNA: TGTGCCAGCAGCCCGGGGGACAGGGGTGGCGAGCAGTACTTC. Its protein product is CASSPGDRGGEQYF.

The sample holds one count of this clone. V is TRBV7-2 and J is TRBJ1-1, with D tentatively TRBD1 (6 bases). The CDR3 length is 16 residues. The V end lost 3 bases, the J end lost 5 bases, and 19 bases lay between the germline ends. Per the germline V gene, CDR1 is SGHTA and CDR2 is FQGNSA. CDR3 amino acids: CASSFAPAGAGTEAFF. The CDR3 nucleotides read TGTGCCAGCAGCTTCGCCCCCGCAGGGGCAGGGACTGAAGCTTTCTTT. Full variable domain (rest looked up from reference TRBV7-2 and TRBJ1-1): GAGVSQSPSNKVTEKGKDVELRCDPISGHTALYWYRQSLGQGLEFLIYFQGNSAPDKSGLPSDRFSAERTGGSVSTLTIQRTQQEDSAVYLCASSFAPAGAGTEAFFGQGTRLTVV.

V usage is TRBV28 and J usage is TRBJ2-7, with 8 bases aligning to TRBD1. Trimming at V came to 8 bases and at J to 9 bases, leaving 12 bases not matched to a gene. CDR1 is MDHEN and CDR2 is SYDVKM in the germline V gene. CDR3 length: 13 residues. The CDR3 DNA follows: TGTGCCAGCCTCTGGACAGGGACGGGGGTGCAGTACTTC. This codes for CASLWTGTGVQYF.

The chain joins TRBV28 to TRBJ1-2; no definite D call. There are 12 residues in the CDR3. V lost 5 bases and J 4 bases, leaving 8 bases between the germline ends. Germline CDR1 is MDHEN and CDR2 is SYDVKM. In DNA form, the CDR3 reads TGTGCCAGCAGTGTATCCGGCTATGGCTACACCTTC. It translates to CASSVSGYGYTF.

The V and J genes are TRBV23-1 and TRBJ2-5; 9 nucleotides match TRBD1. TRBV23-1 has ORF status, its function being uncertain. V was pared by 1 base and J by 4 bases, with 4 bases of the junction left unmatched. This CDR3 is built from 15 residues. The CDR3 nucleotides are TGCGCCAGCAGTCAATTGCGGGACAGGGTAGAGACCCAGTACTTC. This sequence encodes CASSQLRDRVETQYF.

V usage is TRBV27 and J usage is TRBJ2-1; TRBD2 is a possible D gene (5 bases). Trimming pared 6 bases from V and 4 bases from J, leaving 13 bases between. The CDR3 loop spans 14 amino acids. The germline CDR1 and CDR2 sequences are MNHEY and SMNVEV (reference sequence). This CDR3 reads CASRVAGTYNEQFF. In DNA form, the CDR3 reads TGTGCCAGCAGGGTGGCGGGTACGTACAATGAGCAGTTCTTC.

V gene TRBV2 combines with J gene TRBJ2-1; 7 nucleotides match TRBD1. CDR1 is SNHLY and CDR2 is FYNNEI in the germline V gene. With V trimmed by 5 bases and J by 1 base, 5 bases remained unmatched. CDR3 size: 15 residues. CDR3 DNA: TGTGCCAGCAGTCCGGGACAGACTTCCTACAATGAGCAGTTCTTC. Translated, it gives CASSPGQTSYNEQFF.

This chain joins TRBV10-3 and TRBJ1-3; the match to TRBD1 covers 8 bases. This CDR3 has 17 amino acids. Germline V CDR1 and CDR2: ENHRY, SYGVKD. V shed 0 bases, J shed 9 bases, and the junction held 13 bases outside the gene matches. The CDR3 loop is CAISESGTGLISGTIYF. For the CDR3, the DNA is TGTGCCATCAGTGAGTCCGGGACAGGACTTATTTCCGGCACCATATATTTT.

The gene calls are TRBV7-9 and TRBJ2-5, with a possible D match to TRBD2 (5 bases). Per the germline V gene, CDR1 is SEHNR and CDR2 is FQNEAQ (reference sequence). Trimming pared 7 bases from V and 2 bases from J, leaving 14 bases between. The CDR3 extends over 14 amino acids. The CDR3 sequence: CASTPRTAQETQYF. The CDR3 DNA sequence: TGTGCCAGCACGCCGAGGACTGCTCAAGAGACCCAGTACTTC.

The chain uses TRBV4-3 and TRBJ2-7; 11 nucleotides agree with TRBD1. J lost 4 bases, V lost 3 bases, and 5 bases had no gene match. The CDR3 contains 15 residues. Germline V lookup: CDR1 LGHNA, CDR2 YSLEER. The DNA for the CDR3 is TGCGCCAGCAGCCAGCGGACAGGGGGCAAATACGAGCAGTACTTC. Amino acids: CASSQRTGGKYEQYF.

Only a few counts were recorded for this clone. V is TRBV30 and J is TRBJ2-3, with a weak D call TRBD1 (6 bases). V lost 4 bases and J lost 0, with 14 bases in between. The CDR3 totals 15 residues. Germline V gives CDR1 GTSNPN, CDR2 SVGIG (reference sequence). CDR3 nucleotides: TGTGCCTGGACCCAGGGGCAGGCTAGCACAGATACGCAGTATTTT. It is translated as CAWTQGQASTDTQYF.

This sequence joins TRBV30 and TRBJ1-2, with 7 bases identical to TRBD1. CDR1 GTSNPN and CDR2 SVGIG come from the germline V gene (reference sequence). Trimming at V came to 0 bases and at J to 2 bases, leaving 3 bases not matched to a gene. This CDR3 region has 14 residues. The chain's CDR3 is CAWSVRQGNYGYTF. The CDR3, as DNA: TGTGCCTGGAGTGTCCGACAGGGAAACTATGGCTACACCTTC.